The clone carrying this T cell receptor (beta chain) occurred once. The antigen is undetermined. One junction end does not reproduce the germline sequence, and a read error may be involved. Sequenced by immunoSEQ multiplex PCR; TCRdb stores in-frame clones only, minus some. The table has about 41,000 clones, around nine tenths seen once. The sequenced cases were selected for having the highest brain T cell transcript signatures. Patients received at least one anti-epileptic drug before surgery. The CDR3 consists of 16 residues. From germline, CDR1 is SSHAT and CDR2 FNYEAQ (reference sequence). The sample is drawn from a study of brain T cells in children with intractable seizures. Study outcomes and limitations: Clones missing pre-surgery may reflect undersampling of that blood sample.

This TCR derives from a girl between 2 and 10 years old with tuberous sclerosis and intractable seizures. This chain uses TRBV7-7 with TRBJ2-5; TRBD2 is a possible D gene (5 bases). Sequencing was performed on peripheral blood, taken at surgery. The CDR3 DNA sequence: TGTGCCAGCAGCGCCCGCCTCACTAGTCCCCAAGATACCCAGTACTTC. Protein product: CASSARLTSPQDTQYF.